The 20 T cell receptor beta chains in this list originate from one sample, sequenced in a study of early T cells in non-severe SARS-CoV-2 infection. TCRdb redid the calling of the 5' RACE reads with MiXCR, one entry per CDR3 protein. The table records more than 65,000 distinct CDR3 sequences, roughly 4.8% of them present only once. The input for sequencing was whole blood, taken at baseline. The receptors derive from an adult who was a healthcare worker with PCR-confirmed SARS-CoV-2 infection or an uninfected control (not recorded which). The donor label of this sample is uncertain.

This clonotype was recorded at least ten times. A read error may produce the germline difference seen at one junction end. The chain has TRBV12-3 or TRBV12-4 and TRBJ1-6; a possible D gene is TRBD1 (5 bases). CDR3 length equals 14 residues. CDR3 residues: CASSTQETNSPLHF. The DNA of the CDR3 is TGTGCCAGCAGTACACAGGAGACCAATTCACCCCTCCATTTT.

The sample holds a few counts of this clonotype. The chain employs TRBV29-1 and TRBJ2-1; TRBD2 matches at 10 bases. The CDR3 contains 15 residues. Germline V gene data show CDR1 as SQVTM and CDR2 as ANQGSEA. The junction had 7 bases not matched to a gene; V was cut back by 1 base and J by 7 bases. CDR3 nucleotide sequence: TGCAGCGTTGAAGTTGGAGCGGGGGGGCGGAATGAGCAGTTCTTC. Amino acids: CSVEVGAGGRNEQFF.

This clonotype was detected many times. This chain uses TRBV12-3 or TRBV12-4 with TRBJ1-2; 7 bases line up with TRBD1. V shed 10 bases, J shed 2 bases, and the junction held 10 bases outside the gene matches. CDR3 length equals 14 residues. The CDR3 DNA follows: TGTGCCACCTTAGACCAGGGGGGAAACTATGGCTACACCTTC. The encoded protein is CATLDQGGNYGYTF.

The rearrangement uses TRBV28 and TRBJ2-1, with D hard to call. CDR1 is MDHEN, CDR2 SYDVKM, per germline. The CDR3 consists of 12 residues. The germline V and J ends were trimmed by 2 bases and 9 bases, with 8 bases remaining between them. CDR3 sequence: CASSLGGSEQFF. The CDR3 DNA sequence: TGTGCCAGCAGTTTAGGTGGAAGTGAGCAGTTCTTC.

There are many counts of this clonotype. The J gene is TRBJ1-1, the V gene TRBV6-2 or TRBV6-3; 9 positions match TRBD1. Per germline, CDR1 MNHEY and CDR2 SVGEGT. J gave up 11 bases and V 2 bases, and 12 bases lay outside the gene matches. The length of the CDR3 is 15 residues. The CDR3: CASSYIPGQGNAAFF. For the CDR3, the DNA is TGTGCCAGCAGTTACATTCCCGGACAGGGGAATGCGGCTTTCTTT.

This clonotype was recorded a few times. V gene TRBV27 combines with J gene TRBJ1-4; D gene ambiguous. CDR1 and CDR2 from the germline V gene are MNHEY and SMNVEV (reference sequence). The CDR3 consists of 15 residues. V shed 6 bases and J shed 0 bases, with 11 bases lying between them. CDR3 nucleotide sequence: TGTGCCAGCAGCTCCATTGGGGCAACTAATGAAAAACTGTTTTTT. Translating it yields CASSSIGATNEKLFF.

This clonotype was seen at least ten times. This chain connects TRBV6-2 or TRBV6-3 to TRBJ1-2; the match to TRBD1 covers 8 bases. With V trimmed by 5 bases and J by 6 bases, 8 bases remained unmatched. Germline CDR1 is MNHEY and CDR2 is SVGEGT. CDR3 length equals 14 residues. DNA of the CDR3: TGTGCCAGCAGTGAACCGGACAGGGAAGATGGCTACACCTTC. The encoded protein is CASSEPDREDGYTF.

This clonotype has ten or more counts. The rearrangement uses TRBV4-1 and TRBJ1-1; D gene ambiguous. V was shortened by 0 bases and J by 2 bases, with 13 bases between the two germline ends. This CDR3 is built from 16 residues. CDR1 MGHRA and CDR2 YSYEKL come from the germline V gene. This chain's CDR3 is CASSQDQSELNTEAFF. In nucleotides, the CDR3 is TGCGCCAGCAGCCAAGACCAGTCGGAACTTAACACTGAAGCTTTCTTT.

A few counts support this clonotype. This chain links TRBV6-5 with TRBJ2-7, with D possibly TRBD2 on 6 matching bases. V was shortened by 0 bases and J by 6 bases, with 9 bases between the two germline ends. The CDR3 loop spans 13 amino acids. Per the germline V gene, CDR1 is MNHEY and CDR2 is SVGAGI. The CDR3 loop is CASSYSNGGEQYF. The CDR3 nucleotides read TGTGCCAGCAGTTACTCGAACGGGGGCGAGCAGTACTTC.

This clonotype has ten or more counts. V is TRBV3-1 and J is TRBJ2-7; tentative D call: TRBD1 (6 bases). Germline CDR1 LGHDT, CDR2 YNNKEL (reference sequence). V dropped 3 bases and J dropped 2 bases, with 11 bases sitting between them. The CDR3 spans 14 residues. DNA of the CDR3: TGTGCCAGCAGCCAGGGGGCTACCCCCTACGAGCAGTACTTC. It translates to CASSQGATPYEQYF.

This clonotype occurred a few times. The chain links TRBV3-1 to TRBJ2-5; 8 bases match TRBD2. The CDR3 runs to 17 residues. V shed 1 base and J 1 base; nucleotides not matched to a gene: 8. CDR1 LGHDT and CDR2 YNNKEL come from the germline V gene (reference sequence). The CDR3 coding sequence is TGTGCCAGCAGCCAAGGGATGATAGCGGGACCCCAAGAGACCCAGTACTTC. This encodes CASSQGMIAGPQETQYF.

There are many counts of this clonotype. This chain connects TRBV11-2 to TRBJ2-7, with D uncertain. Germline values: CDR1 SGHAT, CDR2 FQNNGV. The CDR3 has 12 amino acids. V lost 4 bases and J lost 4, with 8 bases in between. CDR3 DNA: TGTGCCAGCAGCTCAGTGGTGTACGAGCAGTACTTC. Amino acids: CASSSVVYEQYF.

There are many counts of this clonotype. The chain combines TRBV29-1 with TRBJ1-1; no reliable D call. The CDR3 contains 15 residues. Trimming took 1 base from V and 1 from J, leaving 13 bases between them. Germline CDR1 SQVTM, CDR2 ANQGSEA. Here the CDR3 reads CSVEVGSGANTEAFF. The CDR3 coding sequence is TGCAGCGTTGAAGTGGGATCAGGTGCGAACACTGAAGCTTTCTTT. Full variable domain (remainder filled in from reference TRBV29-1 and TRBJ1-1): SAVISQKPSRDICQRGTSLTIQCQVDSQVTMMFWYRQQPGQSLTLIATANQGSEATYESGFVIDKFPISRPNLTFSTLTVSNMSPEDSSIYLCSVEVGSGANTEAFFGQGTRLTVV.

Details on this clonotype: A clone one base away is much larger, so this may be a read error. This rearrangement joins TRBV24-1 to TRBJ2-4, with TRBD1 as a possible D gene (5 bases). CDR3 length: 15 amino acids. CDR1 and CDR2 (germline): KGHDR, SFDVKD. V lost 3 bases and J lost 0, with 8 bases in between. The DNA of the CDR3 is TGTGCCACCAGTGATCCACAGGCAGCCAAAAACATTCAGTACTTC. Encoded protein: CATSDPQAAKNIQYF.

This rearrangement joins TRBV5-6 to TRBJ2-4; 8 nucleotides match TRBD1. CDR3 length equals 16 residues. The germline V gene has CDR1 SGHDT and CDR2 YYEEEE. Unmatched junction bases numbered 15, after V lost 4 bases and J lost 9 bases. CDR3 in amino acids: CASSLTPGTGGGIQYF. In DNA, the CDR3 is TGTGCCAGCAGCCTCACCCCCGGGACAGGTGGGGGCATTCAGTACTTC.

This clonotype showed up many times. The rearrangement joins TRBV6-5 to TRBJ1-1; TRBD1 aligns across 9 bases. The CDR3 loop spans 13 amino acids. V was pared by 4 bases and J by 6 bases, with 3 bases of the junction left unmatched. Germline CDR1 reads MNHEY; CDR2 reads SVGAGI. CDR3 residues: CASSWGQGSEAFF. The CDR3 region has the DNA TGTGCCAGCAGTTGGGGACAGGGATCTGAAGCTTTCTTT.

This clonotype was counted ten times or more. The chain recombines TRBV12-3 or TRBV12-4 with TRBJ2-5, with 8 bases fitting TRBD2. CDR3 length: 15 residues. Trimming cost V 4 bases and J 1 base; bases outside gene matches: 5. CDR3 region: CASSSRTSPQETQYF. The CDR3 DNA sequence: TGTGCCAGCAGTTCCCGGACTAGCCCCCAAGAGACCCAGTACTTC.

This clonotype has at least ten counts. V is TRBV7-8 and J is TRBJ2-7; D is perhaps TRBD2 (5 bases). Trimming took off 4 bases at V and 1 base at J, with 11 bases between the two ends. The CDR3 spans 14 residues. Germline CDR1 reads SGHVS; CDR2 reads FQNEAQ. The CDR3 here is CASSSRALSYEQYF. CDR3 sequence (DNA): TGTGCCAGCAGCTCGAGGGCCTTATCCTACGAGCAGTACTTC.

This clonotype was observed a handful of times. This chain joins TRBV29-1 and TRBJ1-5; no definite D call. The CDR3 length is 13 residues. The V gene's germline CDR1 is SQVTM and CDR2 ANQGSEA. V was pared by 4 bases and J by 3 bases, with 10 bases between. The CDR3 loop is CSVGAGLNQPQHF. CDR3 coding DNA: TGCAGCGTTGGGGCCGGCCTCAATCAGCCCCAGCATTTT.

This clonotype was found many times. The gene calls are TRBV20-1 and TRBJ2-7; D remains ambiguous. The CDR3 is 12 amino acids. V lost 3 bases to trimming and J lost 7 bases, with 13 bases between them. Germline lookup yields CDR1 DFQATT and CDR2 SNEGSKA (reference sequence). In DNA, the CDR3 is TGCAGTGCTAGCCTCCCCGACGGGGAGCAGTACTTC. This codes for CSASLPDGEQYF.